Listed below are T cell receptor beta chains from one sample, sequenced in a study of cytomegalovirus exposure and HLA in healthy donors. Sequenced by immunoSEQ multiplex PCR; TCRdb stores in-frame clones only, minus some. The data show 150,000 to 200,000 clones, 80% to 90% seen once. Sequencing used PBMCs. These receptors were collected from a woman aged 45-60 years in good health and CMV-seronegative. Each CDR3 is given with its conserved first and last residue. Each record gives: J gene, clone size, D gene, V gene, CDR3 protein, CDR3 DNA. The D gene is left open where the match is weak. Size is omitted from some rows. Given values are once, few, many or a class for expanded clones.

TRBJ2-3 NA TRBD1 TRBV30 CAWRATGGATDTQYF TGTGCCTGGAGGGCGACAGGGGGCGCGACAGATACGCAGTATTTT
TRBJ2-1 once TRBD2 TRBV29-1 CSVWGLAGGGESYNEQFF TGCAGCGTTTGGGGGCTAGCGGGGGGGGGAGAATCCTACAATGAGCAGTTCTTC
TRBJ2-3 NA NA TRBV5-1 CASSLAGGTDTQYF TGCGCCAGCAGCTTGGCCGGGGGAACAGATACGCAGTATTTT
TRBJ1-4 NA NA TRBV2 CASSTGTGNEKLFF TGTGCCAGCAGTACCGGGACTGGGAATGAAAAACTGTTTTTT
TRBJ1-1 NA NA TRBV19 CASGMTASRTEAFF TGTGCCAGTGGAATGACAGCATCTCGCACTGAAGCTTTCTTT
TRBJ1-3 NA NA TRBV13 CASSPTGKTGNTIYF TGTGCCAGCAGCCCCACAGGGAAGACTGGAAACACCATATATTTT
TRBJ2-1 NA NA TRBV6-6 CASSTGWGHYNEQFF TGTGCCAGCAGTACCGGATGGGGGCACTACAATGAGCAGTTCTTC
TRBJ2-1 NA NA TRBV29-1 CSVDRDRQWEQFF TGCAGCGTTGACCGTGACAGGCAGTGGGAGCAGTTCTTC
TRBJ2-5 NA TRBD2 TRBV5-6 CASSGSGGQETQYF TGTGCCAGCAGCGGAAGCGGGGGTCAAGAGACCCAGTACTTC
TRBJ2-3 NA TRBD2 TRBV5-1 CASSAGGSTDTQYF TGCGCCAGCAGCGCGGGAGGCTCCACAGATACGCAGTATTTT
TRBJ1-4 NA TRBD1 TRBV2 CASGQDEKLFF TGTGCCAGCGGACAGGATGAAAAACTGTTTTTT
TRBJ2-7 NA NA TRBV28 CASSSSGRGRGYEQYF TGTGCCAGCAGTTCTTCCGGTCGCGGTAGAGGGTACGAGCAGTACTTC
TRBJ2-7 NA TRBD2 TRBV5-1 CASSLSTSGSGEQYF TGCGCCAGCAGCCTTTCGACTAGCGGGAGCGGCGAGCAGTACTTC
TRBJ1-5 few NA TRBV21-1 CASSKEEGAGPRNQPQHF TGTGCCAGCAGCAAAGAGGAGGGGGCGGGTCCCCGCAATCAGCCCCAGCATTTT
TRBJ2-1 NA NA TRBV6-5 CASSSLAGSKSNEQFF TGTGCCAGCAGTTCTTTGGCGGGGAGCAAAAGCAATGAGCAGTTCTTC
TRBJ1-2 NA NA TRBV14 CASSHQRGNYGYTF TGTGCCAGCAGCCACCAACGGGGTAACTATGGCTACACCTTC
TRBJ1-2 NA NA TRBV9 CASSPDSLGSYGYTF TGTGCCAGCAGCCCAGACTCCCTGGGTAGCTATGGCTACACCTTC
TRBJ1-2 NA NA TRBV14 CASSPLRGPNYGYTF TGTGCCAGCAGCCCTCTCAGGGGACCTAACTATGGCTACACCTTC
TRBJ2-2 once NA TRBV5-1 CASFATGNTGELFF TGCGCCAGCTTTGCGACAGGGAACACCGGGGAGCTGTTTTTT
TRBJ1-2 NA NA TRBV14 CASSPLQGMDYGYTF TGTGCCAGCAGCCCGCTTCAGGGAATGGATTATGGCTACACCTTC
TRBJ2-5 NA NA TRBV30 CASRPGRKETQYF TGTGCCTCCAGACCGGGGAGGAAAGAGACCCAGTACTTC
TRBJ1-2 NA NA TRBV11-2 CASSLSPGGGYTF TGTGCCAGCAGCCTATCCCCGGGGGGAGGCTACACCTTC
TRBJ2-7 NA NA TRBV28 CASSPHSYEQYF TGTGCCAGCAGTCCCCACTCCTACGAGCAGTACTTC
TRBJ2-5 NA TRBD1 TRBV7-2 CASSLDAGTGRVRWETQYF TGTGCCAGCAGCTTAGACGCCGGGACAGGTCGCGTCCGGTGGGAGACCCAGTACTTC